This entry lists 15 T cell receptor beta chains sequenced from one sample in a study of T cells in Graves' hyperthyroidism and ophthalmopathy. TCR beta CDR3 region amplification was performed from RNA transcripts. HTBI primers were the set used in a first-round RT-PCR of the TCR CDR3. TCRdb processed the multiplex PCR reads anew with MiXCR; each CDR3 protein has one entry. In the table there are roughly 240,000 distinct CDR3 sequences, less than 20% of which are singletons. The sample was blood. Receptors were obtained from a woman aged 18-30 years with Graves' ophthalmopathy.

The chain couples TRBV9 to TRBJ2-1; D is unclear. The CDR3 loop spans 13 amino acids. The germline CDR1 and CDR2 sequences are SGDLS and YYNGEE. V lost 1 base and J lost 2, with 4 bases in between. Written as DNA, the CDR3 is TGTGCCAGCAGCGTAAATGCCTACAATGAGCAGTTCTTC. It translates to CASSVNAYNEQFF.

At least ten counts were recorded for this clonotype. This chain's CDR3 is CASRSAGVGEQFF. The CDR3 bases are TGCGCCAGCCGATCAGCGGGAGTCGGTGAGCAGTTCTTC. The V and J genes are TRBV4-1 and TRBJ2-1, with TRBD2 matching 8 bases. V was pared by 8 bases and J by 9 bases, with 9 bases of the junction left unmatched. Per the germline V gene, CDR1 is MGHRA and CDR2 is YSYEKL. This CDR3 region has 13 residues.

The table lists this clonotype with many counts. The V gene is TRBV7-9, the J gene TRBJ1-2; D is perhaps TRBD1 (5 bases). This CDR3 region has 15 residues. V was shortened by 1 base and J by 4 bases, with 13 bases between the two germline ends. CDR1 and CDR2 from the germline V gene are SEHNR and FQNEAQ (reference sequence). CDR3 sequence: CASSLEVDSTYGYTF. CDR3 in DNA: TGTGCCAGCAGCTTAGAAGTAGACAGCACCTATGGCTACACCTTC.

This clonotype was counted ten times or more. The rearrangement links TRBV5-6 to TRBJ1-3; D is unresolved. The CDR3 length is 15 residues. The V end lost 1 base, the J end lost 0 bases, and 8 bases lay between the germline ends. The germline V gene has CDR1 SGHDT and CDR2 YYEEEE. CDR3 residues: CASSLISASGNTIYF. The CDR3 DNA follows: TGTGCCAGCAGCTTGATAAGCGCCTCTGGAAACACCATATATTTT.

This clonotype has ten or more counts. The chain carries TRBV20-1 and TRBJ2-5, with D tentatively TRBD2 (6 bases). Germline V lookup: CDR1 DFQATT, CDR2 SNEGSKA (reference sequence). V lost 7 bases and J lost 2, with 11 bases in between. The CDR3 length is 12 residues. DNA of the CDR3: TGCAGTGTATCGGGAGTTCAAGAGACCCAGTACTTC. Translated: CSVSGVQETQYF.

This clonotype was picked up many times. The rearrangement uses TRBV30 and TRBJ2-2; a weak D match, TRBD1 (6 bases). Looked up from germline, CDR1 is GTSNPN and CDR2 is SVGIG (reference sequence). Trimming pared 5 bases from V and 0 bases from J, leaving 10 bases between. This CDR3 comprises 14 residues. This CDR3 reads CAWDRRPNTGELFF. CDR3 DNA: TGTGCCTGGGACAGGAGGCCGAACACCGGGGAGCTGTTTTTT.

This clonotype was observed a few times. The rearrangement links TRBV3-1 to TRBJ2-5, with D unclear. V dropped 2 bases and J dropped 13 bases, with 20 bases sitting between them. CDR1 is LGHDT and CDR2 is YNNKEL in the germline V gene (reference sequence). The CDR3 sequence is 14 residues long. CDR3 sequence: CASSQSVGIPPGYF. The CDR3, as DNA: TGTGCCAGCAGCCAAAGTGTCGGCATACCGCCGGGGTACTTC.

This clonotype has more than one count but fewer than ten. The gene calls are TRBV5-8 and TRBJ2-7; D ambiguous. CDR1 and CDR2 from the germline V gene are SGHTS and YDEGEE. The CDR3 is 13 amino acids. Between the trimmed V and J ends, which lost 1 base and 3 bases, there was a span of 8 bases. The CDR3 here is CASSLSSHYEQYF. CDR3 bases: TGTGCCAGCAGCTTGAGCAGCCACTACGAGCAGTACTTC.

The chain uses TRBV9 and TRBJ1-4; the match to TRBD1 covers 9 bases. J was trimmed by 4 bases and V by 6 bases; bases with no gene match: 10. CDR1 SGDLS and CDR2 YYNGEE come from the germline V gene. The CDR3 extends over 16 amino acids. CDR3 nucleotides: TGTGCCAGCACCCGAGGACCGGGACAGGGTAATGAAAAACTGTTTTTT. It specifies CASTRGPGQGNEKLFF.

This clonotype came up many times. V and J are TRBV9 and TRBJ2-5; 8 positions agree with TRBD2. This CDR3 contains 12 residues. Trimming took 4 bases from V and 14 from J; bases not matched to a gene: 10. Germline loops: CDR1 SGDLS, CDR2 YYNGEE. CDR3 region: CASSTASGPYYF. CDR3 DNA: TGTGCCAGCAGCACTGCTAGCGGGCCTTACTACTTC.

The chain uses TRBV4-1 and TRBJ2-5; D is possibly TRBD2 (5 bases). CDR1 is MGHRA, CDR2 YSYEKL, per germline. V was pared by 0 bases and J by 2 bases, with 16 bases between. This CDR3 comprises 17 residues. In DNA, the CDR3 is TGCGCCAGCAGCCAAGACCCCATCGGGGATTTACAAGAGACCCAGTACTTC. It specifies CASSQDPIGDLQETQYF.

This clonotype was seen at least ten times. The V call is TRBV6-6, the J call TRBJ2-4; 7 bases match TRBD1. Germline CDR1 MNHNY, CDR2 SVGAGI (reference sequence). This CDR3 contains 18 residues. V shed 2 bases, J shed 2 bases, and the junction held 12 bases outside the gene matches. CDR3 DNA sequence: TGTGCCAGCAGTTACGCAGCGATAGGGGGCACCCCCAAAAACATTCAGTACTTC. Its translation is CASSYAAIGGTPKNIQYF.

This clonotype was detected a few times. Because the CDR3's place on the DNA is in doubt, the DNA is left out and the CDR3 is given as listed by TCRdb. This rearrangement joins TRBV7-2 to TRBJ1-2. Germline V gene sequence: CDR1 SGHTA, CDR2 FQGNSA. The CDR3 has 21 residues if both end residues are counted. CDR3 in amino acids: CASSFYICSASPGLWNYGYTF.

This clonotype occurred many times. V gene TRBV7-2 combines with J gene TRBJ2-7; 14 bases are a match to TRBD2. Germline lookup yields CDR1 SGHTA and CDR2 FQGNSA. The ends lost 5 bases at V and 0 bases at J; junction bases unmatched: 3. This CDR3 is 16 amino acids long. CDR3 region: CASSPGTSGSSYEQYF. In DNA, the CDR3 is TGTGCCAGCAGCCCGGGGACTAGCGGGAGCTCCTACGAGCAGTACTTC.

This clonotype has at least ten counts. The rearrangement uses TRBV28 and TRBJ1-5; D is perhaps TRBD1 (5 bases). Trimming removed 4 bases at V and 4 bases at J, with 17 bases between. In germline, CDR1 is MDHEN, CDR2 SYDVKM. The CDR3 is made up of 16 amino acids. This chain's CDR3 is CASSSMGPPINQPQHF. In DNA, the CDR3 is TGTGCCAGCAGTTCGATGGGACCGCCAATAAATCAGCCCCAGCATTTT.